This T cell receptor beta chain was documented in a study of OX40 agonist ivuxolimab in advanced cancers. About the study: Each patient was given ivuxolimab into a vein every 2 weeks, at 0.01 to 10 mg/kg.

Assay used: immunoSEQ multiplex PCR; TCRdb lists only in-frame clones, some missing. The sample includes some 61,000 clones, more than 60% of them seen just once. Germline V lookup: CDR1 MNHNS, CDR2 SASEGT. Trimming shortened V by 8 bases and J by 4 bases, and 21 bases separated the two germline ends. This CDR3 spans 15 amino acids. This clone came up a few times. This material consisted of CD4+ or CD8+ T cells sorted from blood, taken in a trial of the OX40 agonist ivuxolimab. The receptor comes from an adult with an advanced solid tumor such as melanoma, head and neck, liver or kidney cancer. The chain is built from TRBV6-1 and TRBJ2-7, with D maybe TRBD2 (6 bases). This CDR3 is CASEREWLARYEQYF. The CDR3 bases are TGTGCCAGCGAGCGAGAATGGCTAGCGAGATACGAGCAGTACTTC.